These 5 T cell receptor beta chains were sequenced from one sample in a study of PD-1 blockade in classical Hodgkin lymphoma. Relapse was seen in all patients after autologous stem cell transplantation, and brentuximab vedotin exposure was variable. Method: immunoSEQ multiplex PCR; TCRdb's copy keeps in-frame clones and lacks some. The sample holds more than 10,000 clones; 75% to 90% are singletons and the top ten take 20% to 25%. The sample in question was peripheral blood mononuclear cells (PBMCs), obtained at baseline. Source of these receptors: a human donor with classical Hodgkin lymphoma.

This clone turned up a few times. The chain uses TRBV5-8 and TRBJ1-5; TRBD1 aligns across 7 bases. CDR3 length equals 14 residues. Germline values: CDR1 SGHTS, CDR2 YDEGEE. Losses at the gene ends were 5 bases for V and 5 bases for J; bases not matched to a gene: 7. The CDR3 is CASSSGTVDQPQHF. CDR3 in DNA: TGTGCCAGCAGTTCCGGGACAGTAGATCAGCCCCAGCATTTT. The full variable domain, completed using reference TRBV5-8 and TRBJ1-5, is EAGVTQSPTHLIKTRGQQATLRCSPISGHTSVYWYQQALGLGLQFLLWYDEGEERNRGNFPPRFSGRQFPNYSSELNVNALELEDSALYLCASSSGTVDQPQHFGDGTRLSIL.

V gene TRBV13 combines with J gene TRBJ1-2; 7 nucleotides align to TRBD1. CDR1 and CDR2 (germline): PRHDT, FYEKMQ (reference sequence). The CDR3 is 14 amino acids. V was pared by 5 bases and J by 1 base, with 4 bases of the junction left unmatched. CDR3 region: CASSPQGGNYGYTF. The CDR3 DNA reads TGTGCCAGCAGCCCCCAGGGGGGTAACTATGGCTACACCTTC. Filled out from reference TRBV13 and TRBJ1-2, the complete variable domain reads AAGVIQSPRHLIKEKRETATLKCYPIPRHDTVYWYQQGPGQDPQFLISFYEKMQSDKGSIPDRFSAQQFSDYHSELNMSSLELGDSALYFCASSPQGGNYGYTFGSGTRLTVV.

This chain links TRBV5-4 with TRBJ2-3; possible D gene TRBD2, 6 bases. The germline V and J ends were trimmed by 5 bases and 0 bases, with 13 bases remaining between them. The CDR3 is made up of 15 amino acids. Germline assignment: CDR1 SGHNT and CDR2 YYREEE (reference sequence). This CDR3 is CASRIGLRSTDTQYF. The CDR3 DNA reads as TGTGCCAGCAGGATTGGACTACGAAGCACAGATACGCAGTATTTT.

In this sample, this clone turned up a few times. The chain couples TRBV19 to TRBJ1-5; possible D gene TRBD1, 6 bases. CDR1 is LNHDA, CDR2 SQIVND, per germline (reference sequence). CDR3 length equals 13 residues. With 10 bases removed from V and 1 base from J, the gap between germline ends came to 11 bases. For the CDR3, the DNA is TGTGCCACCTCCGGACAGAGCAATCAGCCCCAGCATTTT. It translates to CATSGQSNQPQHF.

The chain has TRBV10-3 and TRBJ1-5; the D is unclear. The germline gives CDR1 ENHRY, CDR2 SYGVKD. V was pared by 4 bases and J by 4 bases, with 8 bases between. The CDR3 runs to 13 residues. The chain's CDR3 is CAISGGMNQPQHF. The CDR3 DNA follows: TGTGCCATCAGTGGAGGGATGAATCAGCCCCAGCATTTT.